Each of the 7 T cell receptor beta chains below was sequenced from the same sample in a study of blood T cells in healthy people across ages. The use of a sample-barcoded 5' primer and a J-beta primer mix characterized a second PCR of roughly 6 to 11 cycles. TCRdb reprocessed the 5' RACE reads with MiXCR, giving one entry per CDR3 protein. Of about 730,000 distinct CDR3 sequences listed, around 46% are singletons. Material: blood. The receptor set was obtained from a woman aged 60-75 years in good health.

J is TRBJ1-1 and V is TRBV20-1, with no clear D. The length of the CDR3 is 19 residues. In germline, CDR1 is DFQATT, CDR2 SNEGSKA (reference sequence). Trimming cost V 6 bases and J 4 bases, with 33 bases left between them. CDR3 DNA sequence: TGCAGTGCGAACGTCCCGGGCCTAATAACGGGTGATTGGAGCACTGAAGCTTTCTTT. Protein sequence: CSANVPGLITGDWSTEAFF.

This clonotype was counted many times. The chain links TRBV5-6 to TRBJ2-7; tentatively, D is TRBD2 (5 bases). From germline, CDR1 is SGHDT and CDR2 YYEEEE. The CDR3 sequence is 16 residues long. V lost 0 bases and J 4 bases, leaving 17 bases between the germline ends. The CDR3 bases are TGTGCCAGCAGCTTGGGCAGATCGAGGACGGGGTACGAGCAGTACTTC. It specifies CASSLGRSRTGYEQYF.

A note on this clonotype: This may be a read error, as it is one base from a much larger clone. The V and J genes are TRBV9 and TRBJ2-5, with D perhaps TRBD1 (5 bases). The CDR3 totals 13 residues. Looked up from germline, CDR1 is SGDLS and CDR2 is YYNGEE. Trimming left V 5 bases short and J 9 bases short, with 17 bases between. The CDR3 DNA is TGTGCCAGCAGTACCCAGGGCGAGGAGTCCCAGTACTTC. This sequence encodes CASSTQGEESQYF.

This chain joins TRBV10-3 and TRBJ2-4; 10 positions match TRBD1. The CDR3 consists of 14 residues. Germline CDR1 reads ENHRY; CDR2 reads SYGVKD. V gave up 4 bases and J gave up 12 bases; unmatched junction bases: 9. DNA for the CDR3: TGTGCCATCAGTGTCTCTGAGACAGGGGGCTCTCAGTACTTC. Its protein is CAISVSETGGSQYF.

This clonotype was seen a single time. Being one base from a much bigger clone, this may be a read error. The CDR3 nucleotides read TGCACCAGCAGCTTGACCGGGACAGGGAGGGTTCAGGACGGCTACACCTTC. It translates to CTSSLTGTGRVQDGYTF. The chain employs TRBV5-1 and TRBJ1-2; 9 bases map to TRBD1. The CDR3 loop spans 17 amino acids. Germline CDR1 reads SGHRS; CDR2 reads YFSETQ.

This chain connects TRBV4-3 to TRBJ2-1, with 11 bases identical to TRBD2. V lost 0 bases, J lost 7 bases, and 8 bases stayed unmatched. Germline CDR1 is LGHNA and CDR2 is YSLEER. The CDR3 is 17 amino acids. The CDR3 here is CASSQDMVASGGNEQFF. CDR3 DNA sequence: TGCGCCAGCAGCCAAGATATGGTGGCTAGCGGGGGGAATGAGCAGTTCTTC.

The rearrangement links TRBV20-1 to TRBJ2-1, with 8 positions matching TRBD1. V dropped 2 bases and J dropped 13; count of bases not matched to a gene: 19. This CDR3 has 16 residues. Germline V gene lookup returns CDR1 DFQATT and CDR2 SNEGSKA (reference sequence). CDR3 protein: CSARPRTGRPQETQFF. The CDR3 region has the DNA TGCAGTGCTAGACCCCGGACAGGGCGACCTCAAGAGACCCAGTTCTTC.